The entry below gives a single TCR beta chain sequence along with its context. It is unclear where the CDR3 begins or ends on the DNA, so no DNA is shown, and the CDR3 is as TCRdb lists it. The record originates from a study of blood T cell repertoires in COVID-19. The repertoire was sequenced with immunoSEQ multiplex PCR; TCRdb's copy has only in-frame clones and lacks some. Of 280,000 or so clones listed, around 89% are singletons. Germline V gives CDR1 MNHNS, CDR2 SASEGT. The CDR3 spans 14 residues, counting both ends. Material for sequencing was peripheral blood. The V call is TRBV6-1, the J call TRBJ1-2; the listed D gene, TRBD1, was not tested against the DNA. The sequence derives from a woman in her twenties or thirties who had recovered from COVID-19. This chain's CDR3 is CASSEASGRDSTFF.